These 19 T cell receptor beta chains were sequenced from one sample in a study of breast tumors, draining lymph nodes, adjacent tissues. The lymph nodes were axillary draining lymph nodes from breast cancer patients. In TCRdb, the multiplex PCR reads were re-called with MiXCR into one record per CDR3 protein. The profile shows about 180,000 distinct CDR3 sequences, 30% to 35% of them singletons. Material: axillary lymph node tissue. Receptors originate from a female donor with breast cancer. Some clones in this sample may be carry-over from other donors' samples.

This clonotype was recorded a few times. The chain is built from TRBV27 and TRBJ2-7; 12 nucleotides match TRBD2. V shed 6 bases and J 3 bases; nucleotides not matched to a gene: 9. The CDR3 consists of 16 residues. CDR1 and CDR2 (germline): MNHEY, SMNVEV (reference sequence). The CDR3 loop reads CASSRKSTSGSYEQYF. The CDR3 coding sequence is TGTGCCAGCAGCCGAAAATCGACTAGCGGGAGCTACGAGCAGTACTTC.

For this clonotype: Given a much more abundant clone one base away, this may be a read error. The J gene is TRBJ2-7, the V gene TRBV6-6; TRBD1 is a possible D gene (5 bases). The CDR3 is made up of 14 amino acids. In germline, CDR1 is MNHNY, CDR2 SVGAGI (reference sequence). The DNA of the CDR3 is TGTGCCAGCCTGGGGCAGCCAGGCCCCTACGAGCAGCACTTC. It is translated as CASLGQPGPYEQHF.

This clonotype was detected ten times or more. The genes are TRBV6-1 and TRBJ2-1; D call uncertain. The germline CDR1 and CDR2 sequences are MNHNS and SASEGT. The CDR3 runs to 15 residues. V was shortened by 1 base and J by 3 bases, with 10 bases between the two germline ends. The CDR3 DNA reads TGTGCCAGCAGTGAAGAAATAGACTTCTACAATGAGCAGTTCTTC. Its protein is CASSEEIDFYNEQFF.

The gene calls are TRBV24-1 and TRBJ1-4, with D perhaps TRBD1 (6 bases). The CDR3 contains 16 residues. Trimming shortened V by 2 bases and J by 8 bases, and 17 bases separated the two germline ends. In germline, CDR1 is KGHDR, CDR2 SFDVKD. CDR3 sequence: CATSDSKGVVGEKLFF. CDR3 sequence (DNA): TGTGCCACCAGTGATTCCAAGGGGGTGGTGGGAGAAAAACTGTTTTTT.

Many counts were recorded for this clonotype. This chain joins TRBV20-1 and TRBJ1-3; D not resolved. The length of the CDR3 is 15 residues. Per germline, CDR1 DFQATT and CDR2 SNEGSKA (reference sequence). V lost 1 base and J 0 bases, leaving 10 bases between the germline ends. The CDR3 sequence is CSARGPATSGNTIYF. The CDR3 DNA sequence: TGCAGTGCTAGAGGGCCGGCCACCTCTGGAAACACCATATATTTT.

Comments on this clonotype: A much larger clonotype is one base distant, so this may be a read error. The chain is built from TRBV7-3 and TRBJ2-3; D remains ambiguous. In germline, CDR1 is SGHTA, CDR2 FQGTGA. This CDR3 has 14 amino acids. CDR3 sequence: CSSSPLGIWDTQYF. The CDR3 DNA follows: TGTTCCAGCAGCCCACTCGGTATTTGGGATACGCAGTATTTT.

There are many counts of this clonotype. The chain couples TRBV10-3 to TRBJ1-2, with a tentative D call TRBD1 (5 bases). The V gene lost 8 bases and the J gene lost 4 bases, with 11 bases spanning the gap. Germline CDR1 reads ENHRY; CDR2 reads SYGVKD. The CDR3 spans 12 residues. In DNA, the CDR3 is TGTGCCATCTCCGGGGGTCCCTATGGCTACACCTTC. This gives the protein CAISGGPYGYTF.

The V call is TRBV12-3 or TRBV12-4, the J call TRBJ1-4; 10 bases are shared with TRBD1. J lost 7 bases, V lost 7 bases, and 6 bases had no gene match. The CDR3 totals 14 residues. Here the CDR3 DNA reads TGTGCCAGCACCGGGACAGGGGATCGTGAAAAACTGTTTTTT. This codes for CASTGTGDREKLFF.

This clonotype showed up many times. This chain links TRBV9 with TRBJ1-3, with 8 positions matching TRBD1. V lost 3 bases and J lost 2; bases outside the gene matches: 7. The CDR3 runs to 16 residues. The germline gives CDR1 SGDLS, CDR2 YYNGEE. CDR3 nucleotide sequence: TGTGCCAGCAGCGCATCTCAGGGGGCAACTGGAAACACCATATATTTT. Translated, it gives CASSASQGATGNTIYF.

This clonotype was picked up a small number of times. With a much larger clone just one base away, this may be a read error. No conserved phenylalanine or tryptophan is present at the end of the CDR3, so a read error is the likely explanation. The limits of the CDR3 on the DNA are not certain, so only TCRdb's listed CDR3 is given. The CDR3 region is CASSSRDRDPRVDL. This chain uses TRBV7-6 with TRBJ2-7; TRBD1, the table's D call, was not compared with the DNA. The length of the CDR3 is 14 amino acids, counting both ends. Germline V CDR1 and CDR2: SGHVS, FNYEAQ.

The chain combines TRBV2 with TRBJ2-5; D remains ambiguous. The V gene lost 7 bases and the J gene lost 2 bases, with 14 bases spanning the gap. The CDR3 length is 14 residues. Germline assignment: CDR1 SNHLY and CDR2 FYNNEI. CDR3 protein: CASTNGHLQETQYF. CDR3 nucleotide sequence: TGTGCCAGCACTAACGGCCACCTACAAGAGACCCAGTACTTC.

Details on this clonotype: At one end the junction does not follow the germline gene, possibly because of a read error. The chain joins TRBV14 to TRBJ2-1, with TRBD2 identical over 12 bases. Germline V gene sequence: CDR1 SGHDN, CDR2 FVKESK. This CDR3 contains 12 residues. CDR3 loop: CASSRRTSGVGF. In DNA, the CDR3 is TGTGCCAGCAGCCGACGGACTAGCGGGGTAGGCTTC. The full variable domain, completed using reference TRBV14 and TRBJ2-1, is EAGVTQFPSHSVIEKGQTVTLRCDPISGHDNLYWYRRVMGKEIKFLLHFVKESKQDESGMPNNRFLAERTGGTYSTLKVQPAELEDSGVYFCASSRRTSGVGFGPGTRLTVL.

This clonotype was recorded at least ten times. This chain joins TRBV4-2 and TRBJ2-7; D not certain. V lost 0 bases and J 4 bases, leaving 10 bases between the germline ends. This CDR3 has 14 amino acids. The germline V gene encodes CDR1 LGHNA and CDR2 YNFKEQ. CDR3 sequence reads: CASSQEGAVYEQYF. In DNA, the CDR3 is TGTGCCAGCAGCCAAGAGGGCGCCGTTTACGAGCAGTACTTC.

This clonotype was counted at least ten times. The chain couples TRBV20-1 to TRBJ2-5; D gene ambiguous. From germline, CDR1 is DFQATT and CDR2 SNEGSKA (reference sequence). V was pared by 3 bases and J by 2 bases, with 10 bases between. The CDR3 sequence is 13 residues long. As DNA, the CDR3 is TGCAGTGCTAGTTTCCAGCGTCAAGAGACCCAGTACTTC. Translated: CSASFQRQETQYF.

This clonotype was detected ten times or more. The chain recombines TRBV2 with TRBJ1-2; D gene uncertain. This CDR3 comprises 12 residues. The germline CDR1 and CDR2 sequences are SNHLY and FYNNEI. Between the trimmed V and J ends, which lost 6 bases and 5 bases, there was a span of 10 bases. CDR3 region: CASSRTGYGYTF. The CDR3 DNA is TGTGCCAGCAGCCGGACGGGTTATGGCTACACCTTC.

At least ten counts were recorded for this clonotype. The chain links TRBV9 to TRBJ1-2, with D tentatively TRBD1 (6 bases). Trimming cost V 0 bases and J 4 bases, with 13 bases left between them. The CDR3 runs to 15 residues. Germline CDR1 is SGDLS and CDR2 is YYNGEE. In DNA form, the CDR3 reads TGTGCCAGCAGCGTAGCGACAGGCCTTGGCTATGGCTACACCTTC. Its protein is CASSVATGLGYGYTF.

Ten or more counts support this clonotype. The chain uses TRBV9 and TRBJ2-3; D is possibly TRBD2 (5 bases). CDR3 size: 16 residues. In germline, CDR1 is SGDLS, CDR2 YYNGEE. Trimming shortened V by 6 bases and J by 8 bases, and 25 bases separated the two germline ends. The CDR3 is CASTRAGGSDAGTQYF. The CDR3 nucleotides are TGTGCCAGCACTCGGGCGGGCGGGTCAGACGCGGGTACGCAGTATTTT.

This clonotype was seen at least ten times. This chain connects TRBV19 to TRBJ2-2; D is perhaps TRBD2 (6 bases). There are 16 residues in the CDR3. Trimming removed 6 bases from V and 0 bases from J, with 14 bases in between. Germline V lookup: CDR1 LNHDA, CDR2 SQIVND (reference sequence). The CDR3 reads CASSLGKRANTGELFF. The CDR3 DNA reads TGTGCCAGTAGCTTGGGGAAGCGGGCGAACACCGGGGAGCTGTTTTTT.

The genes are TRBV5-1 and TRBJ2-5, with 11 bases identical to TRBD2. J lost 5 bases, V lost 4 bases, and 13 bases had no gene match. The CDR3 consists of 17 residues. The V gene's germline CDR1 is SGHRS and CDR2 YFSETQ. CDR3 in amino acids: CASSRLTSGVDLETQYF. DNA for the CDR3: TGCGCCAGCAGCCGATTGACTAGCGGGGTCGACCTGGAGACCCAGTACTTC. Filled out from reference TRBV5-1 and TRBJ2-5, the complete variable domain reads KAGVTQTPRYLIKTRGQQVTLSCSPISGHRSVSWYQQTPGQGLQFLFEYFSETQRNKGNFPGRFSGRQFSNSRSEMNVSTLELGDSALYLCASSRLTSGVDLETQYFGPGTRLLVL.